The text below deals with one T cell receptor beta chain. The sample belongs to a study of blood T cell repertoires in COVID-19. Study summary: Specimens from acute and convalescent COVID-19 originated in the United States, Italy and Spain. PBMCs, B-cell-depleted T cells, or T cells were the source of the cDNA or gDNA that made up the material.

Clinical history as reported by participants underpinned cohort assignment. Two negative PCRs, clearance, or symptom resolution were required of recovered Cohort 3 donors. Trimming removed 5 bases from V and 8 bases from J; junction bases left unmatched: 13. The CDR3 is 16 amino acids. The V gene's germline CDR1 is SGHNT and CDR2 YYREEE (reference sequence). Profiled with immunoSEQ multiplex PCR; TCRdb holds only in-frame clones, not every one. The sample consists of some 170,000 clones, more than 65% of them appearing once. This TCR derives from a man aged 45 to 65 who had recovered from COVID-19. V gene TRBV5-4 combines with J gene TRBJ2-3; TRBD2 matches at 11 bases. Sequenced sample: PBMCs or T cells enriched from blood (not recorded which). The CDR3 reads CASRSLAGERTGTQYF. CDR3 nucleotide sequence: TGTGCCAGCAGGTCACTAGCGGGGGAGCGAACGGGTACGCAGTATTTT.